The 27 T cell receptor beta chains listed next were all sequenced from one sample in a study of blood T cell repertoires in COVID-19. The protocol was immunoSEQ multiplex PCR, while the TCRdb copy is restricted to in-frame clones and leaves out a portion. The sample yields roughly 110,000 clones, approximately 84% seen once. The sample consisted of peripheral blood. The receptor source for this set is an older woman with acute or convalescent COVID-19.

The chain employs TRBV6-5 and TRBJ2-1, with 7 bases identical to TRBD1. Germline CDR1 is MNHEY and CDR2 is SVGAGI. J was trimmed by 5 bases and V by 7 bases; bases with no gene match: 11. The CDR3 runs to 15 residues. Here the CDR3 reads CASTLVRTGNNEQFF. Here the CDR3 DNA reads TGTGCCAGCACCCTGGTGAGGACAGGCAACAATGAGCAGTTCTTC.

The chain uses TRBV12-3 or TRBV12-4 and TRBJ2-5; D may be TRBD1 (6 bases). The CDR3 loop spans 13 amino acids. Trimming took 6 bases from V and 4 from J, leaving 12 bases between them. DNA of the CDR3: TGTGCCAGCAGAAACTCAGGGGTAGAGACCCAGTACTTC. It yields the protein CASRNSGVETQYF.

This sequence joins TRBV9 and TRBJ1-2, with D tentatively TRBD1 (5 bases). The CDR3 has 13 residues. V was trimmed by 3 bases and J by 6 bases, leaving 12 bases between them. Germline-derived CDR1 and CDR2 are SGDLS and YYNGEE. The CDR3 is CASSADIRHGYTF. For the CDR3, the DNA is TGTGCCAGCAGCGCGGACATAAGACATGGCTACACCTTC.

This chain links TRBV27 with TRBJ1-2; 7 bases fit TRBD1. V was clipped by 3 bases and J by 4 bases; unmatched bases: 2. There are 13 residues in the CDR3. Germline V gene data show CDR1 as MNHEY and CDR2 as SMNVEV (reference sequence). The CDR3 DNA reads as TGTGCCAGCAGTTTGGGACAGAGCTATGGCTACACCTTC. This encodes CASSLGQSYGYTF.

This clone was detected only once. The chain carries TRBV5-1 and TRBJ1-6, with unresolved D. Trimming cost V 0 bases and J 0 bases, with 7 bases left between them. Germline CDR1 reads SGHRS; CDR2 reads YFSETQ. CDR3 length: 16 residues. The CDR3 spells CASSLEGSSYNSPLHF. The CDR3 coding sequence is TGCGCCAGCAGCTTGGAAGGGAGCTCCTATAATTCACCCCTCCACTTT.

V usage is TRBV4-2 and J usage is TRBJ1-1; the match to TRBD1 covers 8 bases. The V segment lost 0 bases and the J segment 10 bases; nucleotides outside the gene matches: 7. CDR3 length equals 14 residues. The V gene's germline CDR1 is LGHNA and CDR2 YNFKEQ. The CDR3 bases are TGTGCCAGCAGCCAAGATATGAGTGGACAGGGAGCTTTCTTT. Encoded protein: CASSQDMSGQGAFF.

The rearrangement uses TRBV6-1 and TRBJ1-3; maybe TRBD1 (6 bases). The CDR3 is made up of 17 amino acids. CDR1 is MNHNS and CDR2 is SASEGT in the germline V gene. V shed 1 base and J shed 0 bases, with 13 bases lying between them. CDR3 DNA sequence: TGTGCCAGCAGTGAAGTAGGGACACTTAGCTCTGGAAACACCATATATTTT. It specifies CASSEVGTLSSGNTIYF.

The chain combines TRBV29-1 with TRBJ2-1; 10 bases map to TRBD2. The V gene's germline CDR1 is SQVTM and CDR2 ANQGSEA. Unmatched junction bases numbered 8, after V lost 5 bases and J lost 7 bases. The CDR3 covers 14 residues. This CDR3 is CSVTGTSAGNEQFF. Here the CDR3 DNA reads TGCAGCGTTACCGGGACTAGCGCGGGGAATGAGCAGTTCTTC.

The gene calls are TRBV27 and TRBJ2-1, with a weak D call TRBD2 (6 bases). With 10 bases removed from V and 3 bases from J, the gap between germline ends came to 19 bases. Germline V gives CDR1 MNHEY, CDR2 SMNVEV (reference sequence). The CDR3 is 15 residues long. The CDR3 bases are TGTGCCACCAGGGATCATGCGGGGTTCTACAATGAGCAGTTCTTC. Translating it yields CATRDHAGFYNEQFF.

J is TRBJ1-6 and V is TRBV6-5, with TRBD1 matching 8 bases. The V and J ends lost 6 bases and 14 bases, in that order; junction bases with no gene match: 15. From germline, CDR1 is MNHEY and CDR2 SVGAGI. The CDR3 runs 15 residues. The DNA for the CDR3 is TGTGCCAGCAGCCCGAGCCGGGGACAGGCGTCTTCCCTCCACTTT. The encoded protein is CASSPSRGQASSLHF.

This clone was detected once. This chain uses TRBV5-4 with TRBJ1-1; TRBD1 agrees at 9 bases. Germline CDR1 reads SGHNT; CDR2 reads YYREEE (reference sequence). The CDR3 has 15 residues. With 4 bases clipped from V and 0 bases from J, the junction kept 4 bases outside the gene matches. The CDR3 sequence: CASSQGQGLNTEAFF. CDR3 sequence (DNA): TGTGCCAGCAGCCAGGGACAGGGATTGAACACTGAAGCTTTCTTT.

This CDR3 is CASSQAASETYEQYF. The CDR3 nucleotides read TGCGCCAGCAGCCAAGCGGCTAGCGAGACCTACGAGCAGTACTTC. The chain uses TRBV4-1 and TRBJ2-7; TRBD2 might be the D (6 bases). Germline V lookup: CDR1 MGHRA, CDR2 YSYEKL. The CDR3 contains 15 residues. Trimming left V 1 base short and J 2 bases short, with 12 bases between.

This clone was detected only once. This chain connects TRBV29-1 to TRBJ1-1; TRBD1 matches at 8 bases. The germline V gene has CDR1 SQVTM and CDR2 ANQGSEA. Unmatched junction bases numbered 11, after V lost 7 bases and J lost 1 base. The CDR3 sequence is 15 residues long. CDR3 amino acids: CSGRPQGAGNTEAFF. The CDR3 coding sequence is TGCAGCGGGAGACCCCAGGGGGCGGGGAACACTGAAGCTTTCTTT.

This clone occurred once. The gene calls are TRBV5-1 and TRBJ2-7; TRBD2 matches 12 bases. This CDR3 has 17 residues. The ends lost 2 bases at V and 7 bases at J; junction bases unmatched: 13. Germline V CDR1 and CDR2: SGHRS, YFSETQ. Here the CDR3 reads CASSFVKLAGGLGEQYF. Written as DNA, the CDR3 is TGCGCCAGCAGCTTCGTCAAACTAGCGGGGGGCCTAGGAGAGCAGTACTTC.

V gene TRBV13 combines with J gene TRBJ2-5, with TRBD2 identical over 7 bases. V shed 7 bases, J shed 5 bases, and the junction held 10 bases outside the gene matches. There are 14 residues in the CDR3. Looked up from germline, CDR1 is PRHDT and CDR2 is FYEKMQ (reference sequence). DNA for the CDR3: TGTGCCAGCACCGAAGGGAGGGGTCCGGAGACCCAGTACTTC. Its translation: CASTEGRGPETQYF.

The chain combines TRBV7-3 with TRBJ2-3, with D perhaps TRBD2 (6 bases). This CDR3 spans 16 amino acids. Germline-derived CDR1 and CDR2 are SGHTA and FQGTGA. V was shortened by 2 bases and J by 4 bases, with 16 bases between the two germline ends. Here the CDR3 reads CASSLLGGNNADTQYF. The CDR3 DNA reads TGTGCCAGCAGCTTATTAGGCGGGAACAATGCAGATACGCAGTATTTT. Drawing the rest from reference TRBV7-3 and TRBJ2-3, the complete variable domain is GAGVSQTPSNKVTEKGKYVELRCDPISGHTALYWYRQSLGQGPEFLIYFQGTGAADDSGLPNDRFFAVRPEGSVSTLKIQRTERGDSAVYLCASSLLGGNNADTQYFGPGTRLTVL.

The V and J genes are TRBV14 and TRBJ2-7, with 9 positions matching TRBD2. The V and J ends lost 4 bases and 2 bases, in that order; junction bases with no gene match: 6. Germline values: CDR1 SGHDN, CDR2 FVKESK. The CDR3 is 15 amino acids. The CDR3 loop reads CASSPLTSGTYEQYF. CDR3 nucleotide sequence: TGTGCCAGCAGCCCCCTGACTAGCGGAACCTACGAGCAGTACTTC.

V usage is TRBV5-1 and J usage is TRBJ2-5, with D possibly TRBD1 on 5 matching bases. Trimming left V 4 bases short and J 5 bases short, with 18 bases between. The CDR3 contains 15 residues. The germline CDR1 and CDR2 sequences are SGHRS and YFSETQ. The CDR3 DNA is TGCGCCAGCAGCAGGGGCCCCACCATGATGGAGACCCAGTACTTC. Its translation is CASSRGPTMMETQYF. Complete variable domain (other parts from reference TRBV5-1 and TRBJ2-5): KAGVTQTPRYLIKTRGQQVTLSCSPISGHRSVSWYQQTPGQGLQFLFEYFSETQRNKGNFPGRFSGRQFSNSRSEMNVSTLELGDSALYLCASSRGPTMMETQYFGPGTRLLVL.

The chain couples TRBV18 to TRBJ2-7; 7 bases map to TRBD1. This CDR3 is built from 16 residues. J was trimmed by 1 base and V by 1 base; bases with no gene match: 7. Germline CDR1 reads KGHSH; CDR2 reads LQKENI. This chain's CDR3 is CASSPRTGIASYEQYF. In DNA, the CDR3 is TGTGCCAGCTCACCACGGACAGGTATTGCGTCCTACGAGCAGTACTTC.

J is TRBJ1-4 and V is TRBV2, with D possibly being TRBD1 (5 bases). This CDR3 contains 13 residues. Germline CDR1 and CDR2: SNHLY and FYNNEI. Trimming pared 8 bases from V and 7 bases from J, leaving 14 bases between. This CDR3 is CASLWGGSEKLFF. The CDR3 bases are TGTGCCAGCCTATGGGGGGGAAGTGAAAAACTGTTTTTT. Combining the CDR3 with reference TRBV2 and TRBJ1-4 gives the whole variable domain EPEVTQTPSHQVTQMGQEVILRCVPISNHLYFYWYRQILGQKVEFLVSFYNNEISEKSEIFDDQFSVERPDGSNFTLKIRSTKLEDSAMYFCASLWGGSEKLFFGSGTQLSVL.

This sequence joins TRBV6-6 and TRBJ2-3, with a weak D call TRBD1 (5 bases). The germline CDR1 and CDR2 sequences are MNHNY and SVGAGI (reference sequence). The germline V and J ends were trimmed by 8 bases and 4 bases, with 13 bases remaining between them. This CDR3 is built from 13 residues. CDR3 sequence: CASRDSGADTQYF. CDR3 sequence (DNA): TGTGCCAGCCGCGACAGTGGCGCAGATACGCAGTATTTT.

This chain links TRBV19 with TRBJ2-1, with D possibly TRBD2 on 7 matching bases. Per the germline V gene, CDR1 is LNHDA and CDR2 is SQIVND (reference sequence). V lost 9 bases and J lost 7, with 22 bases in between. There are 15 residues in the CDR3. The DNA for the CDR3 is TGTGCCAGCCGATCCCTGGCGGGGGCGTCTAATGAGCAGTTCTTC. Its translation is CASRSLAGASNEQFF. The whole variable domain, remainder taken from reference TRBV19 and TRBJ2-1, is DGGITQSPKYLFRKEGQNVTLSCEQNLNHDAMYWYRQDPGQGLRLIYYSQIVNDFQKGDIAEGYSVSREKKESFPLTVTSAQKNPTAFYLCASRSLAGASNEQFFGPGTRLTVL.

This clone has only one observation. The V and J genes are TRBV10-2 and TRBJ1-5; D remains unclear. Germline V lookup: CDR1 WSHSY, CDR2 SAAADI. CDR3 length: 12 amino acids. The V gene lost 1 base and the J gene lost 7 bases, with 5 bases spanning the gap. CDR3 bases: TGCGCCAGCAGTGAGTGGGCGCAGCCCCAGCATTTT. It encodes CASSEWAQPQHF.

The rearrangement joins TRBV7-2 to TRBJ1-2, with TRBD1 identical over 7 bases. CDR3 length: 13 amino acids. Germline CDR1 reads SGHTA; CDR2 reads FQGNSA. After removal of 6 bases from V and 4 bases from J, the junction contained 5 bases not matched to a gene. CDR3 nucleotides: TGTGCCAGCAGACAAAGGGACAGCTATGGCTACACCTTC. Translation: CASRQRDSYGYTF. Full variable domain (remainder filled in from reference TRBV7-2 and TRBJ1-2): GAGVSQSPSNKVTEKGKDVELRCDPISGHTALYWYRQSLGQGLEFLIYFQGNSAPDKSGLPSDRFSAERTGGSVSTLTIQRTQQEDSAVYLCASRQRDSYGYTFGSGTRLTVV.

This chain connects TRBV5-4 to TRBJ1-2, with a possible D match to TRBD1 (6 bases). From germline, CDR1 is SGHNT and CDR2 YYREEE (reference sequence). This CDR3 spans 15 amino acids. Between the trimmed V and J ends, which lost 1 base and 0 bases, there was a span of 10 bases. CDR3 in amino acids: CASSLQDRTNYGYTF. CDR3 DNA sequence: TGTGCCAGCAGCTTGCAAGACAGGACTAACTATGGCTACACCTTC.

This clone was detected a few times. The V call is TRBV20-1, the J call TRBJ1-2; 7 bases are shared with TRBD1. The CDR3 runs 11 residues. Trimming cost V 5 bases and J 3 bases; bases outside gene matches: 0. Per germline, CDR1 DFQATT and CDR2 SNEGSKA (reference sequence). CDR3 DNA sequence: TGCAGTGCTCAGGGGGACTATGGCTACACCTTC. This encodes CSAQGDYGYTF.

The V call is TRBV6-5, the J call TRBJ2-2; D unclear. The germline V gene has CDR1 MNHEY and CDR2 SVGAGI. The CDR3 loop spans 15 amino acids. V was clipped by 4 bases and J by 0 bases, with 9 bases between them. CDR3 bases: TGTGCCAGCAGTTCGGAGATCGCGAACACCGGGGAGCTGTTTTTT. Translated, it gives CASSSEIANTGELFF.